The 9 T cell receptor beta chains presented below share a single source sample, sequenced in a study of blood T cell repertoires in COVID-19. Repertoires were generated with immunoSEQ multiplex PCR, while TCRdb's copy carries only in-frame clones and drops some. In the table there are about 180,000 clones, roughly 83% of which are singletons. The sample consisted of PBMCs or T cells enriched from blood (not recorded which). Receptors originate from a woman aged 25 to 45 who had recovered from COVID-19.

The rearrangement joins TRBV19 to TRBJ1-1; D is ambiguous. Germline CDR1 and CDR2: LNHDA and SQIVND (reference sequence). V dropped 3 bases and J dropped 0 bases, with 11 bases sitting between them. The CDR3 runs 15 residues. The CDR3 reads CASSIGRLMNTEAFF. The DNA of the CDR3 is TGTGCCAGTAGTATCGGGAGACTCATGAACACTGAAGCTTTCTTT.

The V and J genes are TRBV3-1 (or the pseudogene TRBV3-2) and TRBJ1-6; D may be TRBD1 (5 bases). Germline V gene data show CDR1 as LGHDT and CDR2 as YNNKEL (reference sequence). Between the trimmed V and J ends, which lost 5 bases and 0 bases, there was a span of 20 bases. CDR3 length: 19 residues. CDR3 protein: CASSDSSGAASSYNSPLHF. The DNA for the CDR3 is TGTGCCAGCAGCGACTCTTCTGGGGCAGCCAGCTCCTATAATTCACCCCTCCACTTT.

The gene calls are TRBV2 and TRBJ1-4; D call uncertain. The V gene's germline CDR1 is SNHLY and CDR2 FYNNEI. The CDR3 consists of 17 residues. Trimming took 6 bases from V and 5 from J, leaving 22 bases between them. This CDR3 reads CASRARSWLGGNEKLFF. CDR3 in DNA: TGTGCCAGCAGGGCCAGGTCGTGGCTCGGAGGGAATGAAAAACTGTTTTTT.

The count of this clone is one. CDR3 protein: CASSEGMRGYSNQPQHF. As DNA, the CDR3 is TGTGCCAGCAGTGAAGGCATGCGGGGTTATAGCAATCAGCCCCAGCATTTT. The V and J genes are TRBV6-1 and TRBJ1-5, with no clear D. This CDR3 has 17 residues. Trimming removed 1 base from V and 0 bases from J, with 13 bases in between. Germline V gives CDR1 MNHNS, CDR2 SASEGT.

The V gene is TRBV21-1, the J gene TRBJ1-4; the table's D call, TRBD1, was not checked against the DNA. TRBV21-1 corresponds to a pseudogene. This CDR3 contains 15 residues. The CDR3 loop is CASIYRQPWGEKLFF. The CDR3 DNA sequence: TGTGCCAGCATTTACAGGCAGCCCTGGGGTGAAAAACTGTTTTTT.

The rearrangement joins TRBV27 to TRBJ2-2; 7 nucleotides line up with TRBD1. Germline CDR1 reads MNHEY; CDR2 reads SMNVEV (reference sequence). Trimming removed 2 bases from V and 9 bases from J; junction bases left unmatched: 6. The CDR3 consists of 14 residues. The CDR3 DNA is TGTGCCAGCAGTTTAGGGCAGGGGGTGTGGGAGCTGTTTTTT. As protein: CASSLGQGVWELFF.

This rearrangement joins TRBV28 to TRBJ1-1; the match to TRBD1 covers 8 bases. Trimming removed 2 bases from V and 8 bases from J; junction bases left unmatched: 7. The CDR3 loop spans 14 amino acids. Germline CDR1 and CDR2: MDHEN and SYDVKM. The CDR3 loop is CASSLGSTGAEAFF. CDR3 coding DNA: TGTGCCAGCAGTTTAGGGTCGACAGGGGCGGAAGCTTTCTTT.

This clone came up once. The chain carries TRBV5-6 and TRBJ2-7; the match to TRBD2 covers 7 bases. V dropped 0 bases and J dropped 5; count of bases not matched to a gene: 5. The CDR3 loop spans 14 amino acids. Per the germline V gene, CDR1 is SGHDT and CDR2 is YYEEEE. The CDR3, as DNA: TGTGCCAGCAGCTTGGGGGCGGGAGACAACGAGCAGTACTTC. Amino acid sequence: CASSLGAGDNEQYF.

The chain has TRBV11-2 and TRBJ2-7; 10 bases are a match to TRBD2. CDR3 length: 16 residues. V lost 2 bases to trimming and J lost 3 bases; unmatched junction nucleotides: 7. Germline V lookup: CDR1 SGHAT, CDR2 FQNNGV. DNA of the CDR3: TGTGCCAGCAGCTTAAAAGGGAGCGGGAGGGGCTACGAGCAGTACTTC. Translated, it gives CASSLKGSGRGYEQYF.